One and the same sample provided the 26 T cell receptor beta chains below, sequenced in a study of shared clonotypes between healthy human individuals. Assay: immunoSEQ multiplex PCR; the TCRdb copy retains only in-frame clones and omits some. The sample consists of approximately 2.1 million clones, approximately 93% of them appearing once. Sequencing input: naive CD4+ T cells from PBMCs. The subset here: CD45RA+ positively selected. These receptors were obtained from a man younger than 35 in good health. Some clones in this sample may be carry-over from other donors' samples.

This chain uses TRBV23-1 with TRBJ2-2; a possible D gene is TRBD1 (6 bases). TRBV23-1 is reported as an ORF; its role is uncertain. V was clipped by 2 bases and J by 0 bases, with 10 bases between them. CDR3 length: 16 residues. CDR3 sequence reads: CASSQPQGTNTGELFF. CDR3 DNA sequence: TGCGCCAGCAGTCAACCGCAGGGGACGAACACCGGGGAGCTGTTTTTT.

The chain employs TRBV25-1 and TRBJ2-5; 8 bases align to TRBD2. Germline CDR1 and CDR2: MGHDK and SYGVNS. The CDR3 covers 12 residues. V trimming: 4 bases; J trimming: 11 bases; junction bases outside the gene matches: 6. The CDR3 DNA sequence: TGTGCCAGCAGTGGCGACGGCGGGGGGCAGTACTTC. Amino acids: CASSGDGGGQYF.

The chain joins TRBV2 to TRBJ2-2; 9 positions agree with TRBD1. The V gene's germline CDR1 is SNHLY and CDR2 FYNNEI. Unmatched junction bases numbered 6, after V lost 6 bases and J lost 7 bases. The CDR3 has 14 residues. The CDR3 bases are TGTGCCAGCAGGGTGGACAGGGGCGGCGGGGAGCTGTTTTTT. It encodes CASRVDRGGGELFF.

The chain links TRBV18 to TRBJ2-1, with TRBD2 identical over 7 bases. Germline V CDR1 and CDR2: KGHSH, LQKENI. CDR3 length equals 16 residues. Unmatched junction bases numbered 8, after V lost 4 bases and J lost 2 bases. The CDR3 DNA reads as TGTGCCAGCTCACGACAACGGGAGGCCCCCTACAATGAGCAGTTCTTC. Residues: CASSRQREAPYNEQFF.

The chain employs TRBV28 and TRBJ1-2, with D hard to call. V was shortened by 7 bases and J by 8 bases, with 11 bases between the two germline ends. CDR3 length equals 11 residues. Germline CDR1 and CDR2: MDHEN and SYDVKM. The CDR3 spells CASKTSLGYTF. CDR3 in DNA: TGTGCCAGCAAAACTTCCTTGGGCTACACCTTC.

Comment on this clone: Other DNA variants within this sample encode the same CDR3. The rearrangement links TRBV6-5 to TRBJ2-7; possible D gene TRBD1, 6 bases. Germline V gene data show CDR1 as MNHEY and CDR2 as SVGAGI. The CDR3 has 15 amino acids. V was trimmed by 0 bases and J by 2 bases, leaving 11 bases between them. This chain's CDR3 is CASSYSWTATYEQYF. The CDR3 DNA reads as TGTGCCAGCAGTTACTCGTGGACAGCGACCTACGAGCAGTACTTC.

This sequence joins TRBV28 and TRBJ2-5; either TRBD1 or TRBD2 may fit D (6 bases each). Trimming took off 6 bases at V and 5 bases at J, with 10 bases between the two ends. The CDR3 has 12 amino acids. CDR1 and CDR2 (germline): MDHEN, SYDVKM. CDR3 region: CASSRRGETQYF. In nucleotides, the CDR3 is TGTGCCAGCAGCCGGAGGGGGGAGACCCAGTACTTC.

V is TRBV30 and J is TRBJ2-7, with D perhaps TRBD1 (6 bases). CDR1 GTSNPN and CDR2 SVGIG come from the germline V gene (reference sequence). The CDR3 is made up of 13 amino acids. The V gene lost 3 bases and the J gene lost 0 bases, with 9 bases spanning the gap. CDR3 region: CAWRTGPSYEQYF. In DNA form, the CDR3 reads TGTGCCTGGAGGACAGGACCCTCCTACGAGCAGTACTTC.

The chain links TRBV5-1 to TRBJ1-3; unclear D gene. Trimming stripped 5 bases from V and 3 bases from J, with 9 bases between. The CDR3 sequence is 13 residues long. The germline CDR1 and CDR2 sequences are SGHRS and YFSETQ. In DNA form, the CDR3 reads TGCGCCAGCAGAGGTGAAGGTGGAAACACCATATATTTT. Its protein product is CASRGEGGNTIYF.

To note about this clone: This specimen includes other DNA sequences encoding the same CDR3. This chain connects TRBV7-2 to TRBJ2-3, with D possibly being TRBD1 or TRBD2 (6 bases each). The CDR3 runs 14 residues. Between the trimmed V and J ends, which lost 1 base and 6 bases, there was a span of 11 bases. Germline-derived CDR1 and CDR2 are SGHTA and FQGNSA. The CDR3 DNA follows: TGTGCCAGCAGCTTAGTAGGGGGGCCGGATACGCAGTATTTT. This encodes CASSLVGGPDTQYF.

CDR3 DNA sequence: TGTGCCAGCAGCTTAACTAGCTCTGGGGCCAACGTCCTGACTTTC. Translating gives CASSLTSSGANVLTF. The J gene is TRBJ2-6, the V gene TRBV11-3; a weak D match, TRBD2 (5 bases). The CDR3 has 15 residues. Germline V lookup: CDR1 SGHNT, CDR2 YENEEA. The V gene lost 2 bases and the J gene lost 0 bases, with 5 bases spanning the gap.

J is TRBJ1-1 and V is TRBV6-6; D is uncertain. The V and J ends lost 6 bases and 6 bases respectively, with 17 bases between them. The germline V gene encodes CDR1 MNHNY and CDR2 SVGAGI (reference sequence). CDR3 length: 14 residues. CDR3 amino acids: CASSAAGRDAEAFF. In DNA form, the CDR3 reads TGTGCCAGCAGCGCTGCCGGTCGGGATGCTGAAGCTTTCTTT.

To note about this clone: The same CDR3 arises from other DNA sequences in this sample as well. V and J are TRBV12-5 and TRBJ1-2; D gene ambiguous. The CDR3 length is 11 residues. Germline loops: CDR1 LGHNT, CDR2 FRNRAP. V was trimmed by 4 bases and J by 7 bases, leaving 7 bases between them. The CDR3 coding sequence is TGTGCTAGTGGTTCCCCTGGTGGCTACACCTTC. Translation gives CASGSPGGYTF.

V usage is TRBV28 and J usage is TRBJ2-4; no reliable D call. V was shortened by 6 bases and J by 5 bases, with 5 bases between the two germline ends. This CDR3 is 11 amino acids long. Germline V gene data show CDR1 as MDHEN and CDR2 as SYDVKM. The CDR3 is CASRSENIQYF. CDR3 DNA: TGTGCCAGCAGGTCAGAAAACATTCAGTACTTC.

This chain uses TRBV15 with TRBJ2-1; 9 bases are a match to TRBD2. This CDR3 spans 19 amino acids. Trimming cost V 0 bases and J 9 bases; bases outside gene matches: 18. CDR1 and CDR2 from the germline V gene are LNHNV and YYDKDF (reference sequence). The CDR3 DNA sequence: TGTGCCACCAGCAGAGATCATCCCTTACTAGCGGGTGGGTCTGGTGAGCAGTTCTTC. It is translated as CATSRDHPLLAGGSGEQFF.

The rearrangement joins TRBV5-4 to TRBJ2-7, with 8 bases identical to TRBD1. J gave up 1 base and V 4 bases, and 1 base lay outside the gene matches. Germline CDR1 SGHNT, CDR2 YYREEE (reference sequence). The CDR3 sequence is 13 residues long. The CDR3, as DNA: TGTGCCAGCAGCCGACAGGGGTCCTACGAGCAGTACTTC. Its translation: CASSRQGSYEQYF.

The chain is built from TRBV7-2 and TRBJ1-1; TRBD1 is a possible D gene (5 bases). The V gene lost 2 bases and the J gene lost 0 bases, with 13 bases spanning the gap. CDR3 length: 16 residues. Germline assignment: CDR1 SGHTA and CDR2 FQGNSA. The CDR3 spells CASSLLGGLMNTEAFF. The CDR3 nucleotides read TGTGCCAGCAGCTTATTGGGGGGTTTAATGAACACTGAAGCTTTCTTT.

This clone was recorded only once. Other DNA sequences from this sample encode an identical CDR3 as well. V and J are TRBV5-1 and TRBJ2-7; TRBD1 matches 10 bases. Looked up from germline, CDR1 is SGHRS and CDR2 is YFSETQ. The CDR3 has 14 residues. Losses at the gene ends were 3 bases for V and 6 bases for J; bases not matched to a gene: 6. The CDR3 loop reads CASSYGQGDGEQYF. Written as DNA, the CDR3 is TGCGCCAGCAGCTATGGACAGGGGGACGGCGAGCAGTACTTC. The entire variable domain, with the rest obtained from reference TRBV5-1 and TRBJ2-7, is as follows: KAGVTQTPRYLIKTRGQQVTLSCSPISGHRSVSWYQQTPGQGLQFLFEYFSETQRNKGNFPGRFSGRQFSNSRSEMNVSTLELGDSALYLCASSYGQGDGEQYFGPGTRLTVT.

This chain links TRBV5-1 with TRBJ1-2; no definite D call. Trimming pared 2 bases from V and 0 bases from J, leaving 14 bases between. The CDR3 length is 16 residues. From germline, CDR1 is SGHRS and CDR2 YFSETQ. The CDR3 nucleotides are TGCGCCAGCAGCTTCAACACCGGCAGCCCTAACTATGGCTACACCTTC. Protein product: CASSFNTGSPNYGYTF.

The chain couples TRBV5-4 to TRBJ1-2; 7 nucleotides match TRBD1. CDR3 length: 14 amino acids. Germline assignment: CDR1 SGHNT and CDR2 YYREEE (reference sequence). V shed 0 bases, J shed 6 bases, and the junction held 5 bases outside the gene matches. The CDR3 sequence: CASSLGRQGNGYTF. CDR3 nucleotides: TGTGCCAGCAGCTTGGGCCGACAGGGAAATGGCTACACCTTC.

The count of this clone is one. The genes are TRBV7-8 and TRBJ1-3; D not resolved. The CDR3 contains 16 residues. The V gene's germline CDR1 is SGHVS and CDR2 FQNEAQ. Deletions cut 1 base from V and 4 bases from J, with 14 bases between. CDR3 DNA sequence: TGTGCCAGCAGCTTAGGTGTGTTACAGCTCGGAAACACCATATATTTT. This translates into CASSLGVLQLGNTIYF.

The chain couples TRBV14 to TRBJ2-7, with no clear D. The V end was cut by 4 bases, the J end by 5 bases, with 18 bases between. Germline V gene sequence: CDR1 SGHDN, CDR2 FVKESK. The CDR3 length is 15 residues. The CDR3 here is CASSPIELSADEQYF. The CDR3 DNA reads as TGTGCCAGCAGCCCGATAGAGTTGTCTGCCGACGAGCAGTACTTC.

The J gene is TRBJ1-4, the V gene TRBV7-2, with D hard to call. Germline CDR1 reads SGHTA; CDR2 reads FQGNSA. The V gene lost 1 base and the J gene lost 8 bases, with 11 bases spanning the gap. The CDR3 sequence is 14 residues long. The CDR3 DNA sequence: TGTGCCAGCAGCTTAGTCGGGTCGGTCGAAAAACTGTTTTTT. Translating gives CASSLVGSVEKLFF. Variable domain in full (rest from reference TRBV7-2 and TRBJ1-4): GAGVSQSPSNKVTEKGKDVELRCDPISGHTALYWYRQSLGQGLEFLIYFQGNSAPDKSGLPSDRFSAERTGGSVSTLTIQRTQQEDSAVYLCASSLVGSVEKLFFGSGTQLSVL.

The V call is TRBV7-7, the J call TRBJ2-6; D is ambiguous. V was cut by 5 bases and J by 3 bases, with 11 bases left in between. The CDR3 extends over 15 amino acids. CDR1 is SSHAT, CDR2 FNYEAQ, per germline (reference sequence). CDR3 in amino acids: CASSPGWGGANVLTF. The CDR3 bases are TGTGCCAGCAGCCCCGGATGGGGTGGGGCCAACGTCCTGACTTTC.

The chain employs TRBV5-1 and TRBJ1-1; D is perhaps TRBD1 (5 bases). V gave up 1 base and J gave up 3 bases, with 7 bases separating them. Germline V gene sequence: CDR1 SGHRS, CDR2 YFSETQ. The CDR3 spans 13 residues. The CDR3 DNA is TGCGCCAGCAGCTTGAAAGGGGACACTGAAGCTTTCTTT. As protein: CASSLKGDTEAFF.

The chain links TRBV10-3 to TRBJ1-1; 12 nucleotides agree with TRBD1. From germline, CDR1 is ENHRY and CDR2 SYGVKD. The CDR3 spans 18 residues. J gave up 1 base and V 4 bases, and 10 bases lay outside the gene matches. CDR3 amino acids: CAISASPGQGAPNTEAFF. The CDR3 DNA reads as TGTGCCATCAGTGCCTCACCGGGACAGGGGGCGCCGAACACTGAAGCTTTCTTT.